This T cell receptor beta chain was sequenced in a study of blood T cell repertoires in COVID-19. Study-level background: There were acute and convalescent COVID-19 samples, and they came from the United States, Italy and Spain. Nucleic acid was either cDNA or gDNA, and it came from T cells, B-cell-depleted T cells, or PBMCs.

Germline CDR1 is LNHDA and CDR2 is SQIVND (reference sequence). The CDR3 totals 13 residues. The germline V and J ends were trimmed by 2 bases and 8 bases, with 12 bases remaining between them. Methods used by the authors: The assay estimated nucleated cells by amplifying reference gene primers. Produced via immunoSEQ multiplex PCR; TCRdb's table is partial and in-frame only. That table is the source of V, J and clone size, and D and trimming were worked out from the DNA. The sample lists under 250,000 clones, 85% occurring once. The rearrangement joins TRBV19 to TRBJ1-1, with D perhaps TRBD1 (5 bases). This TCR came from a man aged 45-60 years with COVID-19, enrolled during active disease. Sequencing input: peripheral blood. The CDR3 region has the DNA TGTGCCAGTAGTATAAGAGTGGGGCCCGAAGCTTTCTTT. Its protein is CASSIRVGPEAFF.